The present T cell receptor beta chain was sequenced within a study of blood T cell repertoires in COVID-19. V was clipped by 1 base and J by 6 bases, with 16 bases between them. Germline CDR1 reads LGHDT; CDR2 reads YNNKEL (reference sequence). The CDR3 contains 15 residues. The protocol was immunoSEQ multiplex PCR, while the TCRdb copy is restricted to in-frame clones and leaves out a portion. The top ten hold around 8% of the sample, which has some 530,000 clones, about 85% seen once. Clinical history as reported by participants underpinned cohort assignment. Recovered Cohort 3 donors showed two negative PCRs, clearance, or symptom resolution.

The sample comprised PBMCs or T cells enriched from blood (not recorded which). This sequence was found in a woman in her sixties or seventies who had recovered from COVID-19. The chain uses TRBV3-1 (or the pseudogene TRBV3-2) and TRBJ2-7, with a tentative D call TRBD1 (8 bases). CDR3 amino acids: CASSQGGQGGGEQYF. In DNA form, the CDR3 reads TGTGCCAGCAGCCAAGGCGGACAGGGAGGGGGCGAGCAGTACTTC.